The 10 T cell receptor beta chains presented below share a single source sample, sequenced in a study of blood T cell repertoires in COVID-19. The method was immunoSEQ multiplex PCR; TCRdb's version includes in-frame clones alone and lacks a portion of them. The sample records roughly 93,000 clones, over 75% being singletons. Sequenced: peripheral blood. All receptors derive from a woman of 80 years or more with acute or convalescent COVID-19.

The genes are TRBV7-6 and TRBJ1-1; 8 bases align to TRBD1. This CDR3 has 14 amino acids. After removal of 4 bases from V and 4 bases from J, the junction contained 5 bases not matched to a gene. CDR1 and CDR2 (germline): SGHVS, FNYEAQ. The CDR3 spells CASSSRTGSTEAFF. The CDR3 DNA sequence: TGTGCCAGCAGCTCGAGGACAGGGAGCACTGAAGCTTTCTTT.

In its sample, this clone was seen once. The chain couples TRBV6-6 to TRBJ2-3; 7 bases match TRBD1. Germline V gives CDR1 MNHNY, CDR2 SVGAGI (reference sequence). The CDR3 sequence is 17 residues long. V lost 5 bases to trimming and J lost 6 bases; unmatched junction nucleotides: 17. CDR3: CASSQTGQDRSMDTQYF. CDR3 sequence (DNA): TGTGCCAGCAGTCAAACCGGACAGGACCGGAGTATGGATACGCAGTATTTT.

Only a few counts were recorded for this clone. The CDR3 DNA is TGCGCCAGCAGTCCTCCGGGACAGGGTCCGGCGAACACTGAAGCTTTCTTT. Encoded protein: CASSPPGQGPANTEAFF. V usage is TRBV10-1 and J usage is TRBJ1-1; 9 positions agree with TRBD1. The CDR3 runs to 17 residues. V was clipped by 5 bases and J by 1 base; unmatched bases: 11. The germline CDR1 and CDR2 sequences are WNHNN and SYGVQD (reference sequence).

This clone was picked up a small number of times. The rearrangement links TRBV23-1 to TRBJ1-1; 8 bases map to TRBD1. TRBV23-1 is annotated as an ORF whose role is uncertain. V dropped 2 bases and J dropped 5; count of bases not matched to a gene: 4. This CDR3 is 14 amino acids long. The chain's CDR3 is CASSQQGAGTEAFF. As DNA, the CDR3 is TGCGCCAGCAGTCAACAGGGGGCAGGGACTGAAGCTTTCTTT.

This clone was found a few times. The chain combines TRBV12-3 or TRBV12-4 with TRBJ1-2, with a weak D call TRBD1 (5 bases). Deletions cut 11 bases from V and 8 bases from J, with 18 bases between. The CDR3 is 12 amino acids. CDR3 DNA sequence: TGTGCCGCGGGGCTGGGCTCTTTAGGCTACACCTTC. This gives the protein CAAGLGSLGYTF.

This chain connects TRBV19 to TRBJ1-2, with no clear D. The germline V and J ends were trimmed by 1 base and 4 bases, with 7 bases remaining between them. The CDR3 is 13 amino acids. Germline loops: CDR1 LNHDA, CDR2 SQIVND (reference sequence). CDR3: CASSIVMRYGYTF. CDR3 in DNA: TGTGCCAGTAGTATAGTCATGCGCTATGGCTACACCTTC.

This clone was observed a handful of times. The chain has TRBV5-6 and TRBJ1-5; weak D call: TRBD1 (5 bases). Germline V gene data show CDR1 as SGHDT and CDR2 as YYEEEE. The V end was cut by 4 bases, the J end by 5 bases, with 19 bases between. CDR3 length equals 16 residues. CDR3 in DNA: TGTGCCAGCAGCCCCAGCCAGGGCCGTATGGATCAGCCCCAGCATTTT. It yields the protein CASSPSQGRMDQPQHF. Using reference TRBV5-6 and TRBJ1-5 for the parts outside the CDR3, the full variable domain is DAGVTQSPTHLIKTRGQQVTLRCSPKSGHDTVSWYQQALGQGPQFIFQYYEEEERQRGNFPDRFSGHQFPNYSSELNVNALLLGDSALYLCASSPSQGRMDQPQHFGDGTRLSIL.

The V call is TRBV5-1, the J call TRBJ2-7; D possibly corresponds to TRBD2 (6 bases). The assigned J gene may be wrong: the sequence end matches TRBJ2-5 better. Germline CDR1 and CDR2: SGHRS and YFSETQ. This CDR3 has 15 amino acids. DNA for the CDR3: TGCGCCAGCAGCTTGGAGGGCCCTGGGAGGGAGACCCAGTACTTC. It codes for CASSLEGPGRETQYF.

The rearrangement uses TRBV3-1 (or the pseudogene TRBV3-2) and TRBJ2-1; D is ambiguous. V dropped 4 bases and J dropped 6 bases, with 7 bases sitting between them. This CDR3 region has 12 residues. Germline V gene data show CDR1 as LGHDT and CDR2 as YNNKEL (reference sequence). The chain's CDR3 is CASSLIINEQFF. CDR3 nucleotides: TGTGCCAGCAGCCTCATCATCAATGAGCAGTTCTTC.

For the CDR3, the DNA is TGCGCCAGCGGGGACAGGGGGCAGCCCCAGCATTTT. Residues: CASGDRGQPQHF. The rearrangement uses TRBV10-2 and TRBJ1-5; TRBD1 matches at 11 bases. Germline values: CDR1 WSHSY, CDR2 SAAADI. The CDR3 runs to 12 residues. The J segment lost 7 bases and the V segment lost 8 bases, leaving 1 base of the junction unmatched.